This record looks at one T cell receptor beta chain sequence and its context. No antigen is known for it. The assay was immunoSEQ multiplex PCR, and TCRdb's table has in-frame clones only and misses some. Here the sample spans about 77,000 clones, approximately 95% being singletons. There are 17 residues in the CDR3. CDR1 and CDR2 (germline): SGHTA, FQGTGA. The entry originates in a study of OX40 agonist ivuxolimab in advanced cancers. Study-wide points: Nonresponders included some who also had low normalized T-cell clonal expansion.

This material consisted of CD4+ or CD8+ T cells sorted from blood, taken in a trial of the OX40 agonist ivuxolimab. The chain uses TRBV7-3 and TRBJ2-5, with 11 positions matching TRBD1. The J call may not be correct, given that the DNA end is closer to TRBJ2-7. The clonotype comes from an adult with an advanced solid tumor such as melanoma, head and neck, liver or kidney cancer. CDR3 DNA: TGTGCCAGCAGCCCCACACCGCCGGACAGGGGGCTGTACGAGCAGTACTTC. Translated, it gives CASSPTPPDRGLYEQYF.